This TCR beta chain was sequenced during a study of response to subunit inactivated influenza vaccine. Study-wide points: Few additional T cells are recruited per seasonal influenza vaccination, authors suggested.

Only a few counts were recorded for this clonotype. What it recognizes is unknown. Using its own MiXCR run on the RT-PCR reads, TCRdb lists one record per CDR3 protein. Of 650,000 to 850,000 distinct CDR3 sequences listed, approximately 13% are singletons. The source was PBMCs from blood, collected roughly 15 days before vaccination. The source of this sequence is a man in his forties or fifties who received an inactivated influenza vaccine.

The CDR3 loop reads CASIPPGGRTDTQYF. The CDR3, as DNA: TGTGCCAGCATCCCCCCTGGGGGACGCACAGATACGCAGTATTTT. This chain joins TRBV2 and TRBJ2-3; the D call may be TRBD1 or TRBD2 (5 bases each). CDR1 SNHLY and CDR2 FYNNEI come from the germline V gene. Trimming took 7 bases from V and 1 from J, leaving 15 bases between them. The CDR3 totals 15 residues.